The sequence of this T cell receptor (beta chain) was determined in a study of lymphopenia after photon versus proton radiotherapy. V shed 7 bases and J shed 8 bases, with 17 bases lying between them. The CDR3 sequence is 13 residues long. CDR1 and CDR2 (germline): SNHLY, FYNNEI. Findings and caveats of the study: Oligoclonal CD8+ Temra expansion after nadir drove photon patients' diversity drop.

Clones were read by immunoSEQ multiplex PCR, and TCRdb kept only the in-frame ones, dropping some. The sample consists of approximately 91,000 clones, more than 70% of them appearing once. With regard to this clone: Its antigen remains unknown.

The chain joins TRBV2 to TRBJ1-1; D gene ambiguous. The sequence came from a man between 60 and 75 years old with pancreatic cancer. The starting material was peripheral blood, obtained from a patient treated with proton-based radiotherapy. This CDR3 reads CASINSPRGEAFF. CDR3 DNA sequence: TGTGCCAGCATTAATTCCCCCCGAGGAGAAGCTTTCTTT.